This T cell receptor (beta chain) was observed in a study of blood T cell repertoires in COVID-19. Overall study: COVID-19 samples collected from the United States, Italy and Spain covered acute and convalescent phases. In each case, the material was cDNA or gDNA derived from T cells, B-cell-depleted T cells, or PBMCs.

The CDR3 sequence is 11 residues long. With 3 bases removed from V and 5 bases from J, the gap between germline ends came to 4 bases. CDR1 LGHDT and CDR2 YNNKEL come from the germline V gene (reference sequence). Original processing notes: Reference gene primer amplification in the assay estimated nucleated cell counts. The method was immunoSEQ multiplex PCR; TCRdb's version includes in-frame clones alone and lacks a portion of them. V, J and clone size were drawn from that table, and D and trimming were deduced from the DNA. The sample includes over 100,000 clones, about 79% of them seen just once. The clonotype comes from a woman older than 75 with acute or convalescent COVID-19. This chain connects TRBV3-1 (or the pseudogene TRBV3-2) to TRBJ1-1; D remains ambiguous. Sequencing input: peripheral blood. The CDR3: CASSQTTEAFF. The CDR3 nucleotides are TGTGCCAGCAGCCAGACAACTGAAGCTTTCTTT.